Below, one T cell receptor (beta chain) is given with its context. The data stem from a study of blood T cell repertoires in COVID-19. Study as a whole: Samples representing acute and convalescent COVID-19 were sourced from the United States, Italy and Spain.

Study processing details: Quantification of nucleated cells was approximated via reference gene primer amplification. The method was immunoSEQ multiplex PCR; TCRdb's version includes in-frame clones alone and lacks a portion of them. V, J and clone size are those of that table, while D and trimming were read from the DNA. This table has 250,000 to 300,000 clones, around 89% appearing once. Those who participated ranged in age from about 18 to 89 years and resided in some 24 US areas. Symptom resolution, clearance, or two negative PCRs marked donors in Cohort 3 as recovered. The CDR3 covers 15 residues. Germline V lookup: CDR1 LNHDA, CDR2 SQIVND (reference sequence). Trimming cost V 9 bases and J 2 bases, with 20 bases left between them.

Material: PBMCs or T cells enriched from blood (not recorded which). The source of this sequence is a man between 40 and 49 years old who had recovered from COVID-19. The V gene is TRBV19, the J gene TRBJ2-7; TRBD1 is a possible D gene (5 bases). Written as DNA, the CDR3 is TGTGCCAGGATCCGATCTAGGGGTTCACCCTACGAGCAGTACTTC. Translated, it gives CARIRSRGSPYEQYF.